These 2 T cell receptor beta chains came from one sample sequenced in a study of T cells in Graves' hyperthyroidism and ophthalmopathy (dated by TCRdb to between 2018 and 2020). Libraries were prepared through multiplex PCR. Sequencing was carried out with an Illumina HiSeq 2000. The TCR beta CDR3 regions were amplified from RNA transcripts. The first round of RT-PCR for the TCR CDR3 was performed with the HTBI primer set and the Qiagen OneStep RT-PCR kit. TCRdb reran the public reads through fastp at Q25 and MiXCR, keeping productive beta chains. When rows share a CDR3 protein, they turn into one entry using the most common DNA and genes. This sample holds about 560,000 distinct CDR3 sequences; 15% to 20% were observed only once. The ten largest clones represent 15% to 20% of the sample. Sequencing was done on a sample of blood. The source of these receptors is a woman in her late teens or twenties with Graves' hyperthyroidism.

The J gene is TRBJ2-1, the V gene TRBV5-1; D is perhaps TRBD1 or TRBD2 (6 bases each). The germline V and J ends were trimmed by 0 bases and 14 bases, with 18 bases remaining between them. The CDR3 runs 14 residues. CDR1 is SGHRS, CDR2 YFSETQ, per germline. CDR3 DNA sequence: TGCGCCAGCAGCTTGGTGGAGGGGGTCCGGCTGGAGTTCTTC. This sequence encodes CASSLVEGVRLEFF.

At least ten counts were recorded for this clonotype. V and J are TRBV7-2 and TRBJ2-1; D perhaps matches TRBD2 (6 bases). V gave up 5 bases and J gave up 0 bases, with 17 bases separating them. The CDR3 totals 17 residues. Germline assignment: CDR1 SGHTA and CDR2 FQGNSA. CDR3 amino acids: CASSDRQRARSYNEQFF. The CDR3 nucleotides are TGTGCCAGCAGCGACCGGCAGCGGGCACGCTCCTACAATGAGCAGTTCTTC. The full variable domain, rest sourced from reference TRBV7-2 and TRBJ2-1, is GAGVSQSPSNKVTEKGKDVELRCDPISGHTALYWYRQSLGQGLEFLIYFQGNSAPDKSGLPSDRFSAERTGGSVSTLTIQRTQQEDSAVYLCASSDRQRARSYNEQFFGPGTRLTVL.